This T cell receptor beta chain was sequenced during a study of shared clonotypes between healthy human individuals. Naive CD8 cells comprised CD45RO-negative, CCR7-positively selected cells, excluding terminally differentiated effector memory CD45RA+ cells. This CDR3 contains 14 residues. The germline CDR1 and CDR2 sequences are LGHNA and YSLEER. V lost 0 bases and J lost 3, with 9 bases in between. Repertoires were generated with immunoSEQ multiplex PCR, while TCRdb's copy carries only in-frame clones and drops some. The table has some 2 million clones, less than 95% seen once. In the case of this clone: Other DNA sequences from this sample encode an identical CDR3 as well.

This chain joins TRBV4-3 and TRBJ2-7; D not resolved. This clonotype was obtained from a man between 18 and 29 years old in good health. The specimen sequenced was naive CD8+ T cells sorted from blood. The CDR3 nucleotides are TGCGCCAGCAGCCAAGATGGGTCCGGCTACGAGCAGTACTTC. Translating gives CASSQDGSGYEQYF.